The TCR beta chain described here comes from a study of blood T cell repertoires in COVID-19. The CDR3 length is 15 residues. Germline V gives CDR1 SGHVT, CDR2 SQSDAQ. The V segment lost 7 bases and the J segment 1 base; nucleotides outside the gene matches: 6. Individuals aged about 18 to 90 years were recruited from fewer than 25 US areas. Sequencing was performed with immunoSEQ multiplex PCR; in TCRdb, only in-frame clones are kept and a portion is missing. This table holds nearly 250,000 clones, approximately 85% found once. The chain links TRBV7-4 to TRBJ1-5; 8 bases agree with TRBD1. Sequencing was carried out using PBMCs or T cells enriched from blood (not recorded which). The sequence was collected from a woman in her 50s with acute COVID-19. DNA of the CDR3: TGTGCCAGCACTCAGGGGGCAGAGAGCAATCAGCCCCAGCATTTT. This gives the protein CASTQGAESNQPQHF.